The 12 T cell receptor beta chains below were found in one sample sequenced in a study of tumor-infiltrating lymphocytes in primary liver carcinoma. Total RNA (around 500 ng) served as template for TCR beta cDNA synthesis primed by a constant-region primer. Libraries for TCR beta were built through three nested multiplex PCR rounds, which together made up a slightly modified ARM-PCR procedure. TRBV1-TRBV30 forward primers and a C-beta reverse primer were used in the first two PCR rounds, which each ran for about 10 cycles. One entry per CDR3 protein results from TCRdb running MiXCR on the multiplex PCR reads. The sample includes approximately 320,000 distinct CDR3 sequences, approximately 58% of them seen just once. They got blood RNA out of unsorted whole blood and also pulled out germline DNA. The specimen sequenced was peripheral blood. All receptors derive from a woman aged 30 to 39 with primary liver carcinoma and hepatitis B virus infection.

A remark on this clonotype: At one of its ends the junction is not consistent with the germline gene, which may arise from a read error. The chain is built from TRBV11-2 and TRBJ1-2; tentative D call: TRBD1 (5 bases). CDR1 is SGHAT and CDR2 is FQNNGV in the germline V gene. The CDR3 has 15 amino acids. The CDR3 reads CASSVDRRISYGYIF. In DNA, the CDR3 is TGTGCCAGCAGCGTCGACAGACGGATTTCCTATGGCTACATCTTT.

Comment on this clonotype: A read error is possible here, since a much larger clone lies one base away. V usage is TRBV5-5 and J usage is TRBJ2-5; perhaps D is TRBD1 or TRBD2 (5 bases each). Trimming shortened V by 2 bases and J by 5 bases, and 10 bases separated the two germline ends. The CDR3 is 13 residues long. Germline assignment: CDR1 SGHKS and CDR2 YYEKEE (reference sequence). As DNA, the CDR3 is TGTGCCAGCAGCTTCGGGGACGAGGAGACCCAGTACTTC. Translation gives CASSFGDEETQYF.

Notes on this clonotype: A junction end diverges from the germline sequence, so it may reflect a read error. In nucleotides, the CDR3 is TGTGCCAGCAACCTCGACAGTTTCTACGAGGAGTACTTC. This gives the protein CASNLDSFYEEYF. This rearrangement joins TRBV12-3 or TRBV12-4 to TRBJ2-7; tentative D call: TRBD1 (5 bases). The CDR3 has 13 amino acids.

This clonotype was seen a single time. At one end, the junction sequence differs from germline, possibly due to a read error. The chain carries TRBV11-2 and TRBJ2-7; D is ambiguous. Germline V gene data show CDR1 as SGHAT and CDR2 as FQNNGV. There are 15 residues in the CDR3. CDR3 loop: CASSLEGSGFEEQYF. The CDR3 nucleotides read TGTGCCAGCAGCTTAGAGGGAAGTGGTTTCGAGGAGCAGTATTTC.

Concerning this clonotype itself: This may be a read error: a much more frequent sequence differs by one nucleotide. The CDR3 does not end in the conserved phenylalanine or tryptophan, so this is likely a read error. This chain links TRBV12-3 or TRBV12-4 with TRBJ2-3; D is undetermined. The V and J ends lost 8 bases and 1 base respectively, with 7 bases between them. CDR3 length: 12 residues. DNA for the CDR3: TGTGCCAGCCGGATAGGCACAGATACGCAGTATCTT. It is translated as CASRIGTDTQYL.

In its sample, this clonotype was seen many times. The chain carries TRBV29-1 and TRBJ2-7; tentative D call: TRBD2 (6 bases). Germline V gene lookup returns CDR1 SQVTM and CDR2 ANQGSEA. V lost 5 bases and J lost 3, with 14 bases in between. The length of the CDR3 is 13 residues. This chain's CDR3 is CSVLGGSGYEQYF. The CDR3 coding sequence is TGCAGCGTTTTGGGGGGTTCGGGCTACGAGCAGTACTTC.

The chain recombines TRBV7-9 with TRBJ2-2, with D unresolved. CDR3 length equals 12 residues. Germline V CDR1 and CDR2: SEHNR, FQNEAQ (reference sequence). Between the trimmed V and J ends, which lost 5 bases and 6 bases, there was a span of 7 bases. Here the CDR3 reads CASSVISGELFF. CDR3 nucleotide sequence: TGTGCCAGCAGCGTCATTTCCGGGGAGCTGTTTTTT. Filled out from reference TRBV7-9 and TRBJ2-2, the complete variable domain reads DTGVSQNPRHKITKRGQNVTFRCDPISEHNRLYWYRQTLGQGPEFLTYFQNEAQLEKSRLLSDRFSAERPKGSFSTLEIQRTEQGDSAMYLCASSVISGELFFGEGSRLTVL.

This clonotype was counted ten times or more. The chain has TRBV30 and TRBJ1-1; possibly TRBD1 for D (5 bases). The V end was cut by 7 bases, the J end by 6 bases, with 15 bases between. Per the germline V gene, CDR1 is GTSNPN and CDR2 is SVGIG (reference sequence). The CDR3 contains 12 residues. The CDR3 DNA sequence: TGTGCCTCCACAGGTTATCGTCCTGAAGCTTTCTTT. Encoded protein: CASTGYRPEAFF. Full variable domain (remainder filled in from reference TRBV30 and TRBJ1-1): SQTIHQWPATLVQPVGSPLSLECTVEGTSNPNLYWYRQAAGRGLQLLFYSVGIGQISSEVPQNLSASRPQDRQFILSSKKLLLSDSGFYLCASTGYRPEAFFGQGTRLTVV.

This clonotype appeared once. An end of the junction does not agree with germline; a read error may underlie this. This chain uses TRBV5-6 with TRBJ1-5; 9 nucleotides agree with TRBD1. CDR3 length: 17 amino acids. Germline CDR1 and CDR2: SGHDT and YYEEEE. This chain's CDR3 is CATSLGGPTGGSQPQHF. The CDR3 DNA reads TGTGCCACCAGCTTGGGGGGACCGACAGGGGGGAGTCAGCCCCAGCATTTT. The full variable domain, its missing parts supplied by reference TRBV5-6 and TRBJ1-5, is DAGVTQSPTHLIKTRGQQVTLRCSPKSGHDTVSWYQQALGQGPQFIFQYYEEEERQRGNFPDRFSGHQFPNYSSELNVNALLLGDSALYLCATSLGGPTGGSQPQHFGDGTRLSIL.

The chain recombines TRBV11-2 with TRBJ1-5; no reliable D call. The V and J ends lost 5 bases and 9 bases respectively, with 17 bases between them. The CDR3 covers 14 residues. Per germline, CDR1 SGHAT and CDR2 FQNNGV. CDR3 nucleotide sequence: TGTGCCAGCAGCGACGATAGGGATGGGTGGCCCCAGCATTTT. Its translation: CASSDDRDGWPQHF.

This clonotype was detected many times. CDR3 region: CASSQTGTGDYGYTF. CDR3 nucleotides: TGCGCCAGCAGCCAAACCGGAACAGGAGACTATGGCTACACCTTC. The rearrangement links TRBV4-3 to TRBJ1-2, with D possibly matching TRBD1 (5 bases). Germline V lookup: CDR1 LGHNA, CDR2 YSLEER. Trimming pared 2 bases from V and 3 bases from J, leaving 13 bases between. The CDR3 covers 15 residues.

As regards this clonotype: At one of its ends the junction is not consistent with the germline gene, which may arise from a read error. This rearrangement joins TRBV10-3 to TRBJ1-1, with D tentatively TRBD1 (6 bases). This CDR3 is 14 amino acids long. Per the germline V gene, CDR1 is ENHRY and CDR2 is SYGVKD. The CDR3 sequence: CDIRLGGPNTEAFF. Written as DNA, the CDR3 is TGTGACATCAGATTAGGGGGACCGAACACTGAAGCTTTCTTT.